This T cell receptor beta chain was captured in a study of T cell responses to AZD1222 COVID-19 vaccine. General study points: Unmutated variant regions are reportedly the target of nearly half of TCRs that are spike-specific. Spike-specific TCR repertoires showed rising breadth and depth after two AZD1222 doses.

As to this clone: Its antigen remains unidentified.

Produced via immunoSEQ multiplex PCR; TCRdb's table is partial and in-frame only. Of some 50,000 clones in the sample, 79% were seen once. Germline V gene lookup returns CDR1 MNHEY and CDR2 SVGAGI. This CDR3 region has 14 residues. V shed 2 bases and J 4 bases; nucleotides not matched to a gene: 3. The receptor was isolated from an adult in good health. This sample comprised peripheral blood, obtained on day 0 of MenACWY control vaccination. The chain is built from TRBV6-5 and TRBJ2-5; 8 bases map to TRBD1. The CDR3 bases are TGTGCCAGCAGTTACGGACAGGGAGGAGAGACCCAGTACTTC. This sequence encodes CASSYGQGGETQYF.